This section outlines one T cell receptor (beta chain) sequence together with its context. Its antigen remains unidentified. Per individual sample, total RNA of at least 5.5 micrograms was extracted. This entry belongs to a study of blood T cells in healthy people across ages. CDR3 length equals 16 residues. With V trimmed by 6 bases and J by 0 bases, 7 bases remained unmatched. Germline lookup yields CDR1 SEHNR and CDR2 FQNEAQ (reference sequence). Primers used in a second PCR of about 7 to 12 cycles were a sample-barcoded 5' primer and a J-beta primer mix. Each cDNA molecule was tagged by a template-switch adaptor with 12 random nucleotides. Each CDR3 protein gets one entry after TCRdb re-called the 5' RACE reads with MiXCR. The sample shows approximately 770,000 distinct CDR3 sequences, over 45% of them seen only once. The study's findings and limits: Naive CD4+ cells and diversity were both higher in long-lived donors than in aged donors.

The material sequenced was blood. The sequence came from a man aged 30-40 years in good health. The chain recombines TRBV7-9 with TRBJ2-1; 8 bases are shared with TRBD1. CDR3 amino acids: CASSHRTGSSYNEQFF. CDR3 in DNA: TGTGCCAGCAGTCACCGGACAGGGAGCTCCTACAATGAGCAGTTCTTC. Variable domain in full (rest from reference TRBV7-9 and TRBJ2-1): DTGVSQNPRHKITKRGQNVTFRCDPISEHNRLYWYRQTLGQGPEFLTYFQNEAQLEKSRLLSDRFSAERPKGSFSTLEIQRTEQGDSAMYLCASSHRTGSSYNEQFFGPGTRLTVL.